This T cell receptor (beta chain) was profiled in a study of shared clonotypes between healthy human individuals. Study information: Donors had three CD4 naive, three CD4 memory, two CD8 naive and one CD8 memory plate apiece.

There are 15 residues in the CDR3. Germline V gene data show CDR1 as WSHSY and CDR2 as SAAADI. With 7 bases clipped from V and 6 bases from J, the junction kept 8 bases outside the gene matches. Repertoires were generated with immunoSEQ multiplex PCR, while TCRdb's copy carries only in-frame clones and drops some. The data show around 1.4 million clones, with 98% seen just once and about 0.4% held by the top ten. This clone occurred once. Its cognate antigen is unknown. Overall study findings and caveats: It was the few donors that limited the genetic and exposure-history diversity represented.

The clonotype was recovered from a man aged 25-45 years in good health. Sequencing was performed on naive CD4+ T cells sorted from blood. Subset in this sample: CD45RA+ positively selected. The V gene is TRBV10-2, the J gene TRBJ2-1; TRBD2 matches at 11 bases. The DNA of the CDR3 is TGCGCCAGCACCCCCGCACTAGCGGGAGCCAATGAGCAGTTCTTC. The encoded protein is CASTPALAGANEQFF.